This TCR beta chain was retrieved from a study of tumor and adjacent non-tumor tissue in lung cancer. Study-wide context: Patients were aged about 30 to 80, fewer than twelve men and about five women, stage I to III. Overall study results and limits: Top 100 clones took a larger repertoire share in normal lung. Compared with tumor, normal lung showed significantly lower TCR diversity.

No cell sorting was done before RNA was extracted from the tissue. The normal lung tissue was taken more than 3 cm from the tumor edge. Newly diagnosed lung cancer patients had thoracic surgery in China, August–November 2014, without prior chemotherapy. Turning to this clonotype: The antigen remains unidentified.

The CDR3 contains 14 residues. Between the trimmed V and J ends, which lost 7 bases and 2 bases, there was a span of 16 bases. Germline loops: CDR1 SQVTM, CDR2 ANQGSEA. A modified ARM-PCR protocol with three rounds of nested PCR amplified TCRbeta. TCRdb processed the multiplex PCR reads anew with MiXCR; each CDR3 protein has one entry. The table includes 75,000 to 80,000 distinct CDR3 sequences, about 80% detected once. Sequencing input: distant non-tumor lung tissue. V usage is TRBV29-1 and J usage is TRBJ2-3; a weak D match, TRBD2 (5 bases). The TCR originated in a man in his 70s with non-small cell lung cancer. The CDR3 here is CSARWEFDTDTQYF. The CDR3 nucleotides read TGCAGCGCCAGATGGGAGTTCGACACAGATACGCAGTATTTT.